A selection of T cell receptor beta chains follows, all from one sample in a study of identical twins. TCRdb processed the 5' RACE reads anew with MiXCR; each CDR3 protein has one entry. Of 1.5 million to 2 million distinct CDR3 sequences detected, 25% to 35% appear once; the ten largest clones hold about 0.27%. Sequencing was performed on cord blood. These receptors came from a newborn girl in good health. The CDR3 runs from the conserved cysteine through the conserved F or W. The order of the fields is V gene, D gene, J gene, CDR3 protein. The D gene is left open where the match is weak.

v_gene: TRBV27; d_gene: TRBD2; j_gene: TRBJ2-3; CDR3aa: CASSLTSASGRHTQYF
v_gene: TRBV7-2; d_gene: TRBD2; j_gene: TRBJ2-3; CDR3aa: CASSTGLAGVGTQYF
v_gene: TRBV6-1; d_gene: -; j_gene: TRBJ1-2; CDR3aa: CASRRTENYGYTF
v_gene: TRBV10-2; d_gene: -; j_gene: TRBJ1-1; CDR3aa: CASFPTGGAVNTEAFF
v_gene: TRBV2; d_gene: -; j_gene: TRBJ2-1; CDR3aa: CASRPTFDGGRNNEQFF
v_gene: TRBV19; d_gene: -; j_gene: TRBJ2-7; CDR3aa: CASSTRDPIYEQYF
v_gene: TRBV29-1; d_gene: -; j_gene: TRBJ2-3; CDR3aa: CSVPRVGADTQYF
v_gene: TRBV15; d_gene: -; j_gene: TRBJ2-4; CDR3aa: CATSRVQGALKNIQYF
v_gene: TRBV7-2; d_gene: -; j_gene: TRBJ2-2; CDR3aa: CASSPLIPGELFF
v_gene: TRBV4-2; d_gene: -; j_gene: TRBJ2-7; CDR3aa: CASSQALVVTYEQYF
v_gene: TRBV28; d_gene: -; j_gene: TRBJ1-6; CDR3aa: CASRTGRSSYNSPLHF
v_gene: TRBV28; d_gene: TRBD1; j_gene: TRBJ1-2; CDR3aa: CASSLGGTAGGYGYTF
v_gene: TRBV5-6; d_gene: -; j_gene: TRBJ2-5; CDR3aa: CASSLGYRDQETQYF
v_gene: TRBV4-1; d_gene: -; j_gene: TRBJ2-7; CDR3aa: CASSGKWGPYEQYF
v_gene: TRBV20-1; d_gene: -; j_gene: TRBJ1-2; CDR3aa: CSAPTGYGYTF
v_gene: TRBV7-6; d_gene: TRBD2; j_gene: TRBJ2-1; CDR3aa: CASSLAVTSVYNEQFF
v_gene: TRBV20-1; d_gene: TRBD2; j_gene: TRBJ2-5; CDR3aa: CSARVTSGPETQYF
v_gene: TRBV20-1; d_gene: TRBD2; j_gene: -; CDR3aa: CSAIPGLAGAETQYF
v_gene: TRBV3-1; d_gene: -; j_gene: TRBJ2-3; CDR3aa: CASSQGGGITDTQYF
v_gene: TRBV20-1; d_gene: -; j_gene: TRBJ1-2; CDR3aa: CSASTTGRAYGYTF
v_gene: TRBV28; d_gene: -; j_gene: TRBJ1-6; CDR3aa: CASSWHLRTYNSPLHF
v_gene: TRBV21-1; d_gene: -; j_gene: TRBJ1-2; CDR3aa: CASSKGSGYTF
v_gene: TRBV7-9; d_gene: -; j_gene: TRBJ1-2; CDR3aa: CASTPSSNYGYTF
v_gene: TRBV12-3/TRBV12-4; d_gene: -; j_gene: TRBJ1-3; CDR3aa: CASSFWTASGNTIYF
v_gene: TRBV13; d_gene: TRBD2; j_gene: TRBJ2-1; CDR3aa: CASSHSLAGGDNEQFF
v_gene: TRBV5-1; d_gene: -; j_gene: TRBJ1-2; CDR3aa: CASSLAPTRPYGYTF
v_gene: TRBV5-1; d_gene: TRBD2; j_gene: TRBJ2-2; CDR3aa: CASYQSGGPNTGELFF
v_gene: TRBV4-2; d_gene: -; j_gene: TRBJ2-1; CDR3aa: CASSRERSNNEQFF
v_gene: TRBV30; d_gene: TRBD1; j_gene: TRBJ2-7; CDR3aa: CAWGTDSNYEQYF
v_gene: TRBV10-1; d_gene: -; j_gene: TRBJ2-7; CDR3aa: CASSAGVPYEQYF
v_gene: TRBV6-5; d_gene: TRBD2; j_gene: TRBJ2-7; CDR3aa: CASSYDHSGTSGYEQYF
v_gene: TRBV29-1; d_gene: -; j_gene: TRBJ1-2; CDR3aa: CSVEGRGGYGYTF
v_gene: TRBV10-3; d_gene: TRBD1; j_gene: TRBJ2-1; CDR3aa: CAISEGTPKGAYNEQFF
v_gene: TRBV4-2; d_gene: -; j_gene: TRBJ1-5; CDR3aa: CASSHHTGGNQPQHF
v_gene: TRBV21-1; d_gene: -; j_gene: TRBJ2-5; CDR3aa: CASSKVGETKETQYF
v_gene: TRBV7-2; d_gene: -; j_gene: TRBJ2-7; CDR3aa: CASSPRTRYEQYF
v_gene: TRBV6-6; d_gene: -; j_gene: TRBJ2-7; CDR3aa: CASLGLRPSYEQYF
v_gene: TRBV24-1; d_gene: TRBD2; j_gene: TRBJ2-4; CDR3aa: CATSDLPGSGNEQYF
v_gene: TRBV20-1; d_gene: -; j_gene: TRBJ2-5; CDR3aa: CSAGRYSQETQYF
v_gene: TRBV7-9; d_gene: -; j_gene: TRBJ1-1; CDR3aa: CASSLSVPLNTEAFF
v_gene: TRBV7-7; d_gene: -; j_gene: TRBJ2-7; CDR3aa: CASSLQAEYEQYF
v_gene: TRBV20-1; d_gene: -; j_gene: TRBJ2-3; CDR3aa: CSEERGATDTQYF
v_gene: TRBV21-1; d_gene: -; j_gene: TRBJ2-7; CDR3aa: CASSKWARDSSYEQYF
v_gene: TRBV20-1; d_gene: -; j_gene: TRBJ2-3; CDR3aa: CSARKVDTQYF
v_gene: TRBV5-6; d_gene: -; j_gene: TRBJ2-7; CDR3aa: CASSSPQDLHNEQYF
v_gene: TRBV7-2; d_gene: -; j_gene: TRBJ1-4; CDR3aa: CASSLVGTANEKLFF
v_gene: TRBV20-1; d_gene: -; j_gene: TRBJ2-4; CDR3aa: CSARVRGRGAKNIQYF
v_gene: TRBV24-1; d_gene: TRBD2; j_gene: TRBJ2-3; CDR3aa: CATSDRGLAGVADAQYF